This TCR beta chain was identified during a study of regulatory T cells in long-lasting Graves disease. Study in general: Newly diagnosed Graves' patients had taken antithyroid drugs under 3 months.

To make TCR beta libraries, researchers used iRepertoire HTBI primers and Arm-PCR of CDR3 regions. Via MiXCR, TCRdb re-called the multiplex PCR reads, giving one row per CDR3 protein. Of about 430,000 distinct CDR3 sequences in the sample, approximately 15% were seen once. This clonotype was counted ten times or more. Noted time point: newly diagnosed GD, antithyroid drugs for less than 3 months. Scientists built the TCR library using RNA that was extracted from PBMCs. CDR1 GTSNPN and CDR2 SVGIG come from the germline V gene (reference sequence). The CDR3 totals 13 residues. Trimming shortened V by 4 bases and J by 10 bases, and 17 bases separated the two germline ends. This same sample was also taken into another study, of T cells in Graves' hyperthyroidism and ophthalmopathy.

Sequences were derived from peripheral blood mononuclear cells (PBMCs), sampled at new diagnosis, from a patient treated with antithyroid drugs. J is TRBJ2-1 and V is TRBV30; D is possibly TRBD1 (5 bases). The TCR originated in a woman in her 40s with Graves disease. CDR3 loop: CAWNRPNEPEQFF. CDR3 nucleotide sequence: TGTGCCTGGAACAGGCCTAACGAACCCGAGCAGTTCTTC.